The present entry profiles one T cell receptor (beta chain) with its context. Some clones are missing from TCRdb's copy, which holds only in-frame ones; the method was immunoSEQ multiplex PCR. The table shows more than 100,000 clones, with around 80% occurring only once. This entry comes from a study of blood T cell repertoires in COVID-19. V was shortened by 5 bases and J by 0 bases, with 12 bases between the two germline ends. CDR3 length: 14 amino acids. Specimen: peripheral blood. This TCR was recovered from a woman older than 75 with acute or convalescent COVID-19. This rearrangement joins TRBV5-3 to TRBJ2-7, with D possibly being TRBD1 (5 bases). TRBV5-3 has ORF status, its function being uncertain. DNA of the CDR3: TGTGCCAGAAGAGCAGGGTCGAGCTCCTACGAGCAGTACTTC. The encoded protein is CARRAGSSSYEQYF.